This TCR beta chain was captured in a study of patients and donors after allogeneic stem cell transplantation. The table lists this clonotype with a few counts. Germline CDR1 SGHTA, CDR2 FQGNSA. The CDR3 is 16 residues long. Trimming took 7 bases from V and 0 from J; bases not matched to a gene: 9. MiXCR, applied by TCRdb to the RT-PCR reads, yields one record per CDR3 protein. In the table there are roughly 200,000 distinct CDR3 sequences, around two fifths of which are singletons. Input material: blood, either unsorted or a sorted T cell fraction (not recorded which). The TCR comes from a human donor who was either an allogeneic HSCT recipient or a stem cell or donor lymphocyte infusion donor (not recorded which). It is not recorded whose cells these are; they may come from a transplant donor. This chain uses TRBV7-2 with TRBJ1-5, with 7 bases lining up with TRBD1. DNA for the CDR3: TGTGCCAGCACTCAAGGGACAGATTATAGCAATCAGCCCCAGCATTTT. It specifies CASTQGTDYSNQPQHF.